In its sample, the clone carrying this T cell receptor beta chain was seen many times. Its antigen is unidentified. The sample originates from a study of response to subunit inactivated influenza vaccine. V lost 4 bases to trimming and J lost 7 bases, with 10 bases between them. In germline, CDR1 is MGHDK, CDR2 SYGVNS. The CDR3 contains 13 residues. TCRdb reprocessed the RT-PCR reads with MiXCR, giving one entry per CDR3 protein. The table includes roughly 500,000 distinct CDR3 sequences, 16% detected once. Whole-study findings and limits: Each seasonal influenza vaccination recruits few new T cells, the authors suggested.

The receptor comes from a man between 50 and 70 years old who received an inactivated influenza vaccine. This specimen was CD4+ T cells sorted from PBMCs, taken less than 25 months after vaccination. The chain employs TRBV25-1 and TRBJ1-4, with unresolved D. The CDR3 is CASSAAGSEKLFF. CDR3 bases: TGTGCCAGCAGTGCCGCGGGGAGTGAAAAACTGTTTTTT.